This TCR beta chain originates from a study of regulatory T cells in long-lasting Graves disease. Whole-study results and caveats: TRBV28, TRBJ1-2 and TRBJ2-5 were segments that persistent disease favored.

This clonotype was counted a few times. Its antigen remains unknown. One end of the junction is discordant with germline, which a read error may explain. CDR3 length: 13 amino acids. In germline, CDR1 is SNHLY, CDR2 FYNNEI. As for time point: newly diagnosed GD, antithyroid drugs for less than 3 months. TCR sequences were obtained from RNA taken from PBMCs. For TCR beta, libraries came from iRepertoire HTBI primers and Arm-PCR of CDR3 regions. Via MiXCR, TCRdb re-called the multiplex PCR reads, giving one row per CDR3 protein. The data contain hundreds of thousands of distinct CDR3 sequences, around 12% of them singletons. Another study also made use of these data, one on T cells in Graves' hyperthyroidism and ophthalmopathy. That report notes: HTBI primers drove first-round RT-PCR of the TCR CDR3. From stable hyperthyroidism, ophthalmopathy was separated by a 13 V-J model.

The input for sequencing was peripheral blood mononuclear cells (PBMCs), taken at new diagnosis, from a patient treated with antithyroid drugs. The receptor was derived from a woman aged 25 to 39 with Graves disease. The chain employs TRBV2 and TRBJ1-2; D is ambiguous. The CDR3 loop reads CASSLDRNCGYTF. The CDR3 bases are TGTGCCAGCAGTTTGGATCGGAACTGTGGCTACACCTTC.